The 13 T cell receptor beta chains listed next were all sequenced from one sample in a study of OX40 agonist ivuxolimab in advanced cancers. Only in-frame clones appear in the TCRdb table, and some are missing; sequencing was by immunoSEQ multiplex PCR. The sample lists approximately 35,000 clones; under 85% were seen once. Sequencing was performed on CD4+ or CD8+ T cells sorted from blood, taken in a trial of the OX40 agonist ivuxolimab. The receptors shown here come from an adult with an advanced solid tumor such as melanoma, head and neck, liver or kidney cancer.

The V call is TRBV6-5, the J call TRBJ1-2, with D perhaps matching TRBD1 (5 bases). The CDR3 is made up of 15 amino acids. The germline CDR1 and CDR2 sequences are MNHEY and SVGAGI. The V gene lost 5 bases and the J gene lost 4 bases, with 17 bases spanning the gap. CDR3: CASSRFFRASYGYTF. The DNA of the CDR3 is TGTGCCAGCAGTCGGTTCTTCAGGGCCAGCTATGGCTACACCTTC.

The chain carries TRBV19 and TRBJ2-5, with no clear D. From germline, CDR1 is LNHDA and CDR2 SQIVND (reference sequence). Trimming stripped 2 bases from V and 0 bases from J, with 7 bases between. This CDR3 is built from 14 residues. The CDR3 DNA reads TGTGCCAGTAGTATATTAGGTTACCAAGAGACCCAGTACTTC. It is translated as CASSILGYQETQYF. Filled out from reference TRBV19 and TRBJ2-5, the complete variable domain reads DGGITQSPKYLFRKEGQNVTLSCEQNLNHDAMYWYRQDPGQGLRLIYYSQIVNDFQKGDIAEGYSVSREKKESFPLTVTSAQKNPTAFYLCASSILGYQETQYFGPGTRLLVL.

The chain is built from TRBV6-5 and TRBJ2-6, with a possible D match to TRBD2 (6 bases). The length of the CDR3 is 14 residues. Trimming shortened V by 0 bases and J by 13 bases, and 13 bases separated the two germline ends. Per the germline V gene, CDR1 is MNHEY and CDR2 is SVGAGI. The CDR3: CASSYSTGDGVLTF. The CDR3 DNA sequence: TGTGCCAGCAGTTACTCCACGGGGGATGGGGTCCTGACTTTC.

Within the sample, this clone is medium-sized (0.01 to 0.1%). The chain has TRBV11-2 and TRBJ2-3, with unresolved D. Looked up from germline, CDR1 is SGHAT and CDR2 is FQNNGV. V lost 3 bases to trimming and J lost 4 bases, with 11 bases between them. The CDR3 contains 14 residues. The CDR3 region has the DNA TGTGCCAGCAGCTTTTTAGGTCAGGCAGATACGCAGTATTTT. Its translation: CASSFLGQADTQYF.

CDR3 sequence: CASSLDGGPGNTIYF. The DNA for the CDR3 is TGTGCCAGCAGCTTAGATGGGGGGCCTGGAAACACCATATATTTT. The chain employs TRBV7-9 and TRBJ1-3; weak D call: TRBD1 (6 bases). CDR3 length equals 15 residues. Germline loops: CDR1 SEHNR, CDR2 FQNEAQ (reference sequence). Between the trimmed V and J ends, which lost 1 base and 2 bases, there was a span of 9 bases.

The genes are TRBV6-6 and TRBJ1-6; a weak D match, TRBD1 (5 bases). CDR3 size: 14 residues. Trimming stripped 7 bases from V and 8 bases from J, with 15 bases between. Germline values: CDR1 MNHNY, CDR2 SVGAGI (reference sequence). The CDR3 DNA follows: TGTGCCAGCACCGCAGGGTACAAAGATTCACCCCTCCACTTT. Translating gives CASTAGYKDSPLHF.

This clone was picked up a small number of times. In DNA form, the CDR3 reads TGTGCCAGTACCCTTTCTTTGACAGGGACGTACACCGGGGAGCTGTTTTTT. This translates into CASTLSLTGTYTGELFF. The V and J genes are TRBV19 and TRBJ2-2; 7 bases are shared with TRBD1. CDR1 is LNHDA, CDR2 SQIVND, per germline (reference sequence). The CDR3 covers 17 residues. V lost 7 bases, J lost 3 bases, and 14 bases stayed unmatched.

The gene calls are TRBV9 and TRBJ1-1; TRBD1 might be the D (6 bases). The germline gives CDR1 SGDLS, CDR2 YYNGEE. Trimming took 4 bases from V and 0 from J, leaving 10 bases between them. The CDR3 sequence is 14 residues long. The CDR3 nucleotides are TGTGCCAGCAGCCCGGGACACCTGAACACTGAAGCTTTCTTT. This codes for CASSPGHLNTEAFF.

This clone was seen a handful of times. The J gene is TRBJ1-1, the V gene TRBV2; maybe TRBD1 (6 bases). CDR1 and CDR2 (germline): SNHLY, FYNNEI. This CDR3 has 15 residues. Between the trimmed V and J ends, which lost 4 bases and 4 bases, there was a span of 16 bases. The CDR3 here is CASSATGTGRTEAFF. The CDR3 DNA follows: TGTGCCAGCAGTGCAACAGGGACTGGGCGCACTGAAGCTTTCTTT.

V is TRBV10-2 and J is TRBJ2-3; 7 bases fit TRBD2. Germline lookup yields CDR1 WSHSY and CDR2 SAAADI. CDR3 length: 14 amino acids. J lost 3 bases, V lost 5 bases, and 5 bases had no gene match. The CDR3 reads CASSLTGGTDTQYF. CDR3 nucleotides: TGCGCCAGCAGTTTGACGGGGGGTACAGATACGCAGTATTTT.

The chain couples TRBV4-1 to TRBJ2-5; TRBD2 aligns across 11 bases. The ends lost 4 bases at V and 2 bases at J; junction bases unmatched: 6. Germline-derived CDR1 and CDR2 are MGHRA and YSYEKL. The CDR3 is made up of 16 amino acids. CDR3 loop: CASSRGTSGEQETQYF. As DNA, the CDR3 is TGCGCCAGCAGCCGGGGGACTAGCGGCGAACAAGAGACCCAGTACTTC.

V is TRBV5-1 and J is TRBJ2-5, with D tentatively TRBD1 (6 bases). The CDR3 totals 14 residues. V was shortened by 4 bases and J by 1 base, with 11 bases between the two germline ends. Germline V gene lookup returns CDR1 SGHRS and CDR2 YFSETQ. The CDR3 loop reads CASSPGQFQETQYF. For the CDR3, the DNA is TGCGCCAGCAGCCCCGGACAGTTCCAAGAGACCCAGTACTTC.

The genes are TRBV5-6 and TRBJ1-6; unclear D gene. V lost 6 bases and J lost 5, with 12 bases in between. There are 14 residues in the CDR3. CDR1 is SGHDT, CDR2 YYEEEE, per germline. The CDR3 DNA follows: TGTGCCAGCACCCACGGATTCGATAATTCACCCCTCCACTTT. The encoded protein is CASTHGFDNSPLHF.